This TCR beta chain is drawn from a study of metastatic and nonmetastatic thyroid tumors. General study findings and limits: Significantly greater TCR beta diversity was reportedly found in malignant thyroid tumors than in benign nodules (in blood and tumor).

V was cut by 6 bases and J by 4 bases, with 12 bases left in between. Germline lookup yields CDR1 MNHEY and CDR2 SVGEGT. The CDR3 totals 13 residues. All patients reached thyroid surgery having received no treatment beforehand. There are many counts of this clone. Its antigen is unknown. Authors' methods: What underpinned the distant-metastasis classifier for papillary thyroid cancer was the set of CDR3 differences across clinicopathological groups. TCRdb called clones again from the PCR reads with MiXCR. The V and J calls come from TCRdb's annotation, not from the publication. The table lists almost 35,000 clones, approximately 16% of them singletons.

This clonotype was obtained from a female donor with papillary thyroid cancer or a benign thyroid nodule (not recorded which). Some clones in this sample may be carry-over from other donors' samples. The material sequenced was blood. The chain recombines TRBV6-2 or TRBV6-3 with TRBJ1-1, with no clear D. CDR3 loop: CASSILGSTEAFF. CDR3 coding DNA: TGTGCCAGCAGCATACTAGGGAGCACTGAAGCTTTCTTT.